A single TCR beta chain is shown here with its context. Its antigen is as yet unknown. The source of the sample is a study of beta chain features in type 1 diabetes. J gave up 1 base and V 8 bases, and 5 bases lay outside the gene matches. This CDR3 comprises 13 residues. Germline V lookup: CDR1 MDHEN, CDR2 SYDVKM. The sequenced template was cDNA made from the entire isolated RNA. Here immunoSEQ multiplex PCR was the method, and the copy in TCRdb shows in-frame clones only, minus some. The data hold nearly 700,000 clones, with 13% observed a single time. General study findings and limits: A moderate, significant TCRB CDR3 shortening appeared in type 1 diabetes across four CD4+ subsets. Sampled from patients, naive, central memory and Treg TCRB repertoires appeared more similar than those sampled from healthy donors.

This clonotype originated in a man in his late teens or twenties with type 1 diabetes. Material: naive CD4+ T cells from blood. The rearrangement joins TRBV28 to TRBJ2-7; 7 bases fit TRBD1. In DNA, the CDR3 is TGTGCCAGCTACGGGACAGAGTCCTACGAGCAGTACTTC. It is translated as CASYGTESYEQYF.